Below are 26 T cell receptor beta chains sequenced from a single sample in a study of CD8+ T cells in alopecia areata. Extraction of RNA preceded its reverse transcription into cDNA, which served as the sequencing template. Using immunoSEQ multiplex PCR, the repertoire was profiled, and TCRdb retains in-frame clones only, with some absent. The table lists about 290,000 clones, roughly 64% of them singletons, with more than 1.5% in the top ten. The treatment was: oral pan-JAK inhibitor, 5-10 mg twice daily. The material sequenced was CD4+ T cells sorted from blood, taken at week 24, from a patient treated with tofacitinib. The receptors come from a human donor with alopecia areata.

In its sample, this clone was seen once. In nucleotides, the CDR3 is TGTGCCAGCAGCCCTAACGCTATACAGGGGATGGTGAAAAACATTCAGTACTTC. This translates into CASSPNAIQGMVKNIQYF. This rearrangement joins TRBV7-9 to TRBJ2-4, with 7 bases identical to TRBD1. Germline CDR1 is SEHNR and CDR2 is FQNEAQ (reference sequence). Unmatched junction bases numbered 17, after V lost 5 bases and J lost 4 bases. The CDR3 is 18 amino acids. Combining the CDR3 with reference TRBV7-9 and TRBJ2-4 gives the whole variable domain DTGVSQNPRHKITKRGQNVTFRCDPISEHNRLYWYRQTLGQGPEFLTYFQNEAQLEKSRLLSDRFSAERPKGSFSTLEIQRTEQGDSAMYLCASSPNAIQGMVKNIQYFGAGTRLSVL.

There are a few counts of this clone. The rearrangement links TRBV10-3 to TRBJ2-2; 11 nucleotides agree with TRBD2. The CDR3 contains 16 residues. CDR1 and CDR2 from the germline V gene are ENHRY and SYGVKD. J gave up 3 bases and V 10 bases, and 10 bases lay outside the gene matches. The CDR3 DNA reads as TGTGCCACCAGGCCTAGCGGGGGGCATGACACCGGGGAGCTGTTTTTT. Translation gives CATRPSGGHDTGELFF.

The chain has TRBV29-1 and TRBJ2-1; D possibly corresponds to TRBD2 (5 bases). In germline, CDR1 is SQVTM, CDR2 ANQGSEA. This CDR3 is built from 10 residues. The V end lost 7 bases, the J end lost 9 bases, and 10 bases lay between the germline ends. CDR3: CSGEYSEQFF. The CDR3 nucleotides read TGCAGCGGGGAGTACTCTGAGCAGTTCTTC.

The table lists this clone with a few counts. This chain connects TRBV19 to TRBJ1-5, with D possibly being TRBD1 (6 bases). V gave up 6 bases and J gave up 1 base, with 22 bases separating them. The germline V gene encodes CDR1 LNHDA and CDR2 SQIVND (reference sequence). The CDR3 extends over 18 amino acids. The CDR3 bases are TGTGCCAGTAGCGCCCTGAGGGGGGCTCGGACGAGCAATCAGCCCCAGCATTTT. This encodes CASSALRGARTSNQPQHF.

The chain employs TRBV5-4 and TRBJ2-3, with 9 bases aligning to TRBD1. The V segment lost 4 bases and the J segment 4 bases; nucleotides outside the gene matches: 4. The CDR3 extends over 14 amino acids. Germline assignment: CDR1 SGHNT and CDR2 YYREEE (reference sequence). The CDR3 region has the DNA TGTGCCAGCAGCAACAGGGGGCTAGCAGATACGCAGTATTTT. As protein: CASSNRGLADTQYF.

CDR3 sequence: CSVGTGHNQPQHF. The CDR3 bases are TGCAGCGTTGGGACAGGACACAATCAGCCCCAGCATTTT. This chain connects TRBV29-1 to TRBJ1-5; TRBD1 agrees at 7 bases. The CDR3 totals 13 residues. The germline V gene has CDR1 SQVTM and CDR2 ANQGSEA. The J segment lost 3 bases and the V segment lost 4 bases, leaving 3 bases of the junction unmatched.

This clone was found a few times. V and J are TRBV29-1 and TRBJ2-1; D not certain. This CDR3 has 12 residues. Trimming cost V 3 bases and J 5 bases, with 8 bases left between them. Germline loops: CDR1 SQVTM, CDR2 ANQGSEA. As DNA, the CDR3 is TGCAGCGTTGAGGGTCAGAACAATGAGCAGTTCTTC. Translating it yields CSVEGQNNEQFF.

V usage is TRBV27 and J usage is TRBJ1-1; 7 bases match TRBD1. The CDR3 runs to 15 residues. Germline-derived CDR1 and CDR2 are MNHEY and SMNVEV (reference sequence). The V gene end was trimmed by 6 bases and the J gene end by 0 bases; junction bases not matched to a gene: 7. CDR3 loop: CASSPLQGMNTEAFF. The CDR3 bases are TGTGCCAGCAGCCCACTACAGGGGATGAACACTGAAGCTTTCTTT.

Of note for this clone: Other DNA variants within this sample encode the same CDR3. The chain links TRBV30 to TRBJ1-1; D is uncertain. Looked up from germline, CDR1 is GTSNPN and CDR2 is SVGIG (reference sequence). The CDR3 has 12 residues. The V end was cut by 2 bases, the J end by 5 bases, with 9 bases between. CDR3 DNA: TGTGCCTGGAGTCGGCGTGGGACTGAAGCTTTCTTT. It encodes CAWSRRGTEAFF.

The gene calls are TRBV29-1 and TRBJ2-3; weak D call: TRBD1 (6 bases). Germline assignment: CDR1 SQVTM and CDR2 ANQGSEA. The ends were cut back, 0 bases at V and 6 bases at J, with 16 bases in the middle. This CDR3 comprises 15 residues. CDR3 DNA: TGCAGCGTTGAAGAGGCGGCAGGGGCCAGGGATACGCAGTATTTT. Translating it yields CSVEEAAGARDTQYF.

The V and J genes are TRBV27 and TRBJ1-4; D uncertain. The CDR3 is made up of 16 amino acids. Trimming removed 3 bases at V and 5 bases at J, with 16 bases between. CDR1 and CDR2 from the germline V gene are MNHEY and SMNVEV (reference sequence). Here the CDR3 reads CASSFTRAGGNEKLFF. CDR3 in DNA: TGTGCCAGCAGTTTTACCCGGGCAGGAGGGAATGAAAAACTGTTTTTT.

The J gene is TRBJ2-4, the V gene TRBV30, with D perhaps assigned TRBD1 or TRBD2 (5 bases each). This CDR3 has 13 residues. V was trimmed by 2 bases and J by 5 bases, leaving 10 bases between them. Germline V gives CDR1 GTSNPN, CDR2 SVGIG (reference sequence). CDR3 sequence reads: CAWSSGTQNIQYF. The CDR3 DNA reads TGTGCCTGGAGTTCCGGGACCCAAAACATTCAGTACTTC.

The V gene is TRBV30, the J gene TRBJ2-2; 8 nucleotides match TRBD2. Losses at the gene ends were 4 bases for V and 4 bases for J; bases not matched to a gene: 5. The V gene's germline CDR1 is GTSNPN and CDR2 SVGIG (reference sequence). The CDR3 has 14 amino acids. The CDR3 here is CAWNGGAATGELFF. Here the CDR3 DNA reads TGTGCCTGGAACGGGGGGGCCGCCACCGGGGAGCTGTTTTTT.

This chain joins TRBV5-1 and TRBJ1-2; 7 bases align to TRBD1. Germline V CDR1 and CDR2: SGHRS, YFSETQ. The CDR3 is 15 residues long. V was clipped by 5 bases and J by 7 bases; unmatched bases: 14. CDR3 DNA sequence: TGCGCCAGCAGTGTCGGGACAGACGCCGGGGGTGGCTACACCTTC. It specifies CASSVGTDAGGGYTF. Looking up the rest from reference TRBV5-1 and TRBJ1-2 gives the full variable domain: KAGVTQTPRYLIKTRGQQVTLSCSPISGHRSVSWYQQTPGQGLQFLFEYFSETQRNKGNFPGRFSGRQFSNSRSEMNVSTLELGDSALYLCASSVGTDAGGGYTFGSGTRLTVV.

The chain recombines TRBV7-6 with TRBJ1-1, with 7 nucleotides matching TRBD1. The V gene end was trimmed by 5 bases and the J gene end by 3 bases; junction bases not matched to a gene: 15. The CDR3 has 17 amino acids. CDR1 SGHVS and CDR2 FNYEAQ come from the germline V gene. The chain's CDR3 is CASSQGGRRSRDTEAFF. The CDR3 coding sequence is TGTGCCAGCAGCCAGGGGGGGCGTCGGTCACGGGACACTGAAGCTTTCTTT.

The sample holds a few counts of this clone. The V call is TRBV27, the J call TRBJ2-5; D remains ambiguous. Germline-derived CDR1 and CDR2 are MNHEY and SMNVEV (reference sequence). The CDR3 is 16 amino acids. Trimming stripped 2 bases from V and 5 bases from J, with 18 bases between. CDR3 loop: CASSLAPPRRQETQYF. In nucleotides, the CDR3 is TGTGCCAGCAGTTTAGCCCCGCCGAGGCGCCAGGAGACCCAGTACTTC.

The genes are TRBV25-1 and TRBJ2-5; 11 bases fit TRBD2. The CDR3 extends over 17 amino acids. Losses at the gene ends were 5 bases for V and 2 bases for J; bases not matched to a gene: 10. Germline CDR1 is MGHDK and CDR2 is SYGVNS. The CDR3 reads CASSPLGVAGGQETQYF. DNA of the CDR3: TGTGCCAGCAGTCCCTTGGGGGTAGCGGGGGGGCAAGAGACCCAGTACTTC.

The chain joins TRBV27 to TRBJ2-7; 9 bases align to TRBD1. Germline V gene data show CDR1 as MNHEY and CDR2 as SMNVEV (reference sequence). The CDR3 spans 14 residues. The V gene end was trimmed by 4 bases and the J gene end by 2 bases; junction bases not matched to a gene: 3. Written as DNA, the CDR3 is TGTGCCAGCAGTTCCAGGACAGGGGCCTACGAGCAGTACTTC. It specifies CASSSRTGAYEQYF.

This chain connects TRBV30 to TRBJ2-5; D may be TRBD1 or TRBD2 (5 bases each). Trimming removed 1 base from V and 7 bases from J, with 13 bases in between. CDR1 and CDR2 from the germline V gene are GTSNPN and SVGIG (reference sequence). This CDR3 region has 13 residues. CDR3 sequence reads: CAWSAGPTSTQYF. The CDR3 DNA reads as TGTGCCTGGAGTGCGGGACCCACGTCGACCCAGTACTTC.

This clone was seen only once. The chain is built from TRBV29-1 and TRBJ2-1, with 10 bases fitting TRBD1. This CDR3 has 15 residues. The V segment lost 2 bases and the J segment 8 bases; nucleotides outside the gene matches: 9. Germline V gene sequence: CDR1 SQVTM, CDR2 ANQGSEA. CDR3 DNA: TGCAGCGTTGAACGGAGACAGGGGGCATGGGATGAGCAGTTCTTC. This gives the protein CSVERRQGAWDEQFF.

The rearrangement joins TRBV6-1 to TRBJ1-1, with D possibly being TRBD1 (5 bases). V gave up 0 bases and J gave up 4 bases, with 12 bases separating them. CDR3 length: 15 amino acids. Germline V gene sequence: CDR1 MNHNS, CDR2 SASEGT. The CDR3 DNA follows: TGTGCCAGCAGTGAAGCGCTGGGCAGGGTCACTGAAGCTTTCTTT. Translation gives CASSEALGRVTEAFF.

This chain links TRBV5-1 with TRBJ2-2; 10 bases align to TRBD2. V gave up 3 bases and J gave up 1 base; unmatched junction bases: 12. This CDR3 is built from 19 residues. Per the germline V gene, CDR1 is SGHRS and CDR2 is YFSETQ. The CDR3 sequence is CASSYTGLAAGLNTGELFF. The CDR3 nucleotides read TGCGCCAGCAGCTATACCGGACTAGCGGCGGGGCTGAACACCGGGGAGCTGTTTTTT.

The chain is built from TRBV5-4 and TRBJ2-7; weak D call: TRBD1 (6 bases). There are 15 residues in the CDR3. Looked up from germline, CDR1 is SGHNT and CDR2 is YYREEE (reference sequence). V was clipped by 4 bases and J by 5 bases, with 19 bases between them. The CDR3 DNA reads as TGTGCCAGCAGCCGGACGACGGACAGTCCCCACGAGCAGTACTTC. Encoded protein: CASSRTTDSPHEQYF. Full variable domain (outside the CDR3, taken from reference TRBV5-4 and TRBJ2-7): ETGVTQSPTHLIKTRGQQVTLRCSSQSGHNTVSWYQQALGQGPQFIFQYYREEENGRGNFPPRFSGLQFPNYSSELNVNALELDDSALYLCASSRTTDSPHEQYFGPGTRLTVT.

This clone was found a few times. V and J are TRBV5-1 and TRBJ2-5; D gene unclear. Germline CDR1 and CDR2: SGHRS and YFSETQ. V gave up 0 bases and J gave up 0 bases, with 3 bases separating them. CDR3 length: 13 amino acids. The CDR3 nucleotides read TGCGCCAGCAGCTTGGGGAACCAAGAGACCCAGTACTTC. It encodes CASSLGNQETQYF.

This chain connects TRBV4-3 to TRBJ2-1, with D possibly matching TRBD1 (5 bases). The length of the CDR3 is 14 residues. V was pared by 0 bases and J by 9 bases, with 12 bases between. Germline loops: CDR1 LGHNA, CDR2 YSLEER. The CDR3: CASSQERGDGEQFF. DNA of the CDR3: TGCGCCAGCAGCCAAGAAAGGGGCGACGGTGAGCAGTTCTTC.

This chain uses TRBV29-1 with TRBJ2-2, with 7 bases aligning to TRBD1. The CDR3 is 14 amino acids. Germline V gene lookup returns CDR1 SQVTM and CDR2 ANQGSEA. Trimming removed 7 bases from V and 4 bases from J; junction bases left unmatched: 9. The CDR3 DNA sequence: TGCAGCGGGAGAAGGGGGCGAGGCACCGGGGAGCTGTTTTTT. It encodes CSGRRGRGTGELFF.